This entry describes one T cell receptor (beta chain). What antigen it recognizes has not been identified. There are no base qualities to consult, and no much larger clone falls within one base. One collaborating source in Seattle enrolled patients while the patients were actively infected and followed the patients over time throughout the course of disease. Collaborating institutions collected whole blood in K2EDTA tubes following their own protocols. Collaborator samples were shipped for TCRbeta analysis as frozen whole blood, isolated PBMCs, or DNA extracted from either sample type. The data belong to a study of blood T cell repertoires in COVID-19 (dated by TCRdb to the early 2020s). In the study overall: Collaborator samples came from the United States, Italy and Spain and covered acute and convalescent phases of COVID-19. Where HLA class I and class II types were available, the types were taken from metadata supplied by the sample provider, not from assay-based typing. A de-identified subject ID, COVID-19 status, age in years and sex were almost always included in the sample metadata. Samples were obtained from the ongoing ImmuneRACE study (first 160 participants) and from approximately 1,200 subjects provided by 6 global collaborators. The repertoires were released in a freely available public database intended as a resource for research on the immune response to SARS-CoV-2. Subjects who had been exposed to COVID-19, were actively infected with it, or had recovered from it provided the deeply sampled blood TCRbeta repertoires that made up the dataset. The material from the prospective study consisted of cDNA or gDNA derived from T cells, B-cell-depleted T cells, or PBMCs.

The immunoSEQ Assay, a bias-controlled multiplex PCR, was used to amplify TCRbeta CDR3 regions from genomic DNA. As for the authors' bioinformatics: The number of nucleated cells in each sample was estimated by amplification of reference gene primers within the assay. Sequence reads were collapsed and filtered to measure the absolute abundance of every unique TCRbeta CDR3 rearrangement. For each sample, productive Simpson clonality was calculated as the square root of Simpson's diversity index over productive rearrangements. TCRdb's version of the immuneACCESS table is confined to in-frame rearrangements and falls short of the full clone set. An unresolved V gene accounts for under half of the shortfall where checked; the remainder is of unknown origin. D and trimming were read from the DNA, whereas the V and J calls and clone size are those reported in that table. This sample has around 400,000 clones in its table, and 87% of those were observed once. Clones ranked in the top ten supply roughly a tenth of the sample.

Broad study findings and their caveats: The amount of clinical and demographic metadata varied by source and participant and was provided uncurated.

The germline V gene (reference sequence) specifies SGHKS as CDR1 and YYEKEE as CDR2. At the junction V is shortened by 0 bases and J by 10 bases, with 14 bases in between. The CDR3, from cysteine to phenylalanine, totals 15 residues. Here the CDR3 DNA is all that survives: 45 bases in frame from base 1. The receptor comes from a woman in her thirties with COVID-19, enrolled during active disease. Here the chain combines TRBV5-5 and TRBJ1-6, with TRBD1 tentatively as D gene (5 bases match). The sequencing sample was made of peripheral blood. The sequenced DNA is TGTGCCAGCAGCTTGGTAGCTGGGGCCGAGTCACCCCTCCACTTT. This gives the protein CASSLVAGAESPLHF. Here the CDR3 is joined to the reference TRBV5-5 and TRBJ1-6 genes, and the full variable domain is: DAGVTQSPTHLIKTRGQQVTLRCSPISGHKSVSWYQQVLGQGPQFIFQYYEKEERGRGNFPDRFSARQFPNYSSELNVNALLLGDSALYLCASSLVAGAESPLHFGNGTRLTVT.